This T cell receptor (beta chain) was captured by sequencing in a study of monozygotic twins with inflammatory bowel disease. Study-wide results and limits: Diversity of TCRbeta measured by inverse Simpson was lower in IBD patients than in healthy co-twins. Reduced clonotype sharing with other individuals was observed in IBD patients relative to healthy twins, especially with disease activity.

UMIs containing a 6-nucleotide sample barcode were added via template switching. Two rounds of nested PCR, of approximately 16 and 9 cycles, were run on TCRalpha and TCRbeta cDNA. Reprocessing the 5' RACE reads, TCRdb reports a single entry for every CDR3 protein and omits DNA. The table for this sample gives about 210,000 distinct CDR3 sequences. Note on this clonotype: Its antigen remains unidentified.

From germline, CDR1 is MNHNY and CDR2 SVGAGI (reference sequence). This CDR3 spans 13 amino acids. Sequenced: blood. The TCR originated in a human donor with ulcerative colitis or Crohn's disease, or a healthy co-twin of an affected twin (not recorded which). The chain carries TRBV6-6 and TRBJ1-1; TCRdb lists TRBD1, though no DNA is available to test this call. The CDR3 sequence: CASRDRTNTEAFF.